These 16 T cell receptor beta chains came from one sample sequenced in a study of blood T cells in healthy people across ages. It was with a sample-barcoded 5' primer and a J-beta primer mix that a second PCR of roughly 6 to 12 cycles was run. TCRdb ran MiXCR on the 5' RACE reads and lists one entry per CDR3 protein. Of hundreds of thousands of distinct CDR3 sequences listed, about 62% are singletons. The sequenced material came from blood. These receptors all come from a young man in good health.

Ten or more counts support this clonotype. The chain is built from TRBV20-1 and TRBJ1-2; D unresolved. Germline-derived CDR1 and CDR2 are DFQATT and SNEGSKA (reference sequence). The CDR3 covers 11 residues. Deletions cut 1 base from V and 6 bases from J, with 6 bases between. The CDR3 coding sequence is TGCAGTGCTAGAGTGGCGGATGGCTACACCTTC. Amino acids: CSARVADGYTF.

J is TRBJ2-3 and V is TRBV6-1; D unresolved. Per the germline V gene, CDR1 is MNHNS and CDR2 is SASEGT. The V end was cut by 6 bases, the J end by 2 bases, with 15 bases between. The CDR3 is 15 amino acids. CDR3 in amino acids: CASRGRWASTDTQYF. The CDR3 DNA reads as TGTGCCAGCAGGGGCAGGTGGGCGTCCACAGATACGCAGTATTTT.

The rearrangement uses TRBV20-1 and TRBJ2-5, with a possible D match to TRBD2 (6 bases). The germline CDR1 and CDR2 sequences are DFQATT and SNEGSKA (reference sequence). Trimming took 7 bases from V and 4 from J, leaving 25 bases between them. The CDR3 contains 16 residues. CDR3 protein: CSGNDWLRGRGETQYF. The CDR3 DNA sequence: TGCAGTGGGAACGACTGGTTACGGGGGAGAGGAGAGACCCAGTACTTC.

The chain couples TRBV30 to TRBJ2-7; 7 positions agree with TRBD2. The CDR3 has 11 amino acids. With V trimmed by 8 bases and J by 10 bases, 11 bases remained unmatched. Germline-derived CDR1 and CDR2 are GTSNPN and SVGIG (reference sequence). CDR3 sequence reads: CAAAQPGLQYF. The CDR3 DNA is TGTGCCGCCGCCCAACCGGGACTACAGTACTTC.

This clonotype was seen a handful of times. This chain connects TRBV29-1 to TRBJ2-7; maybe TRBD2 (5 bases). Germline CDR1 and CDR2: SQVTM and ANQGSEA. Trimming left V 4 bases short and J 3 bases short, with 13 bases between. This CDR3 has 13 amino acids. The CDR3 bases are TGCAGCGTTGTAGGACTGCTTAGCTACGAGCAGTACTTC. Protein sequence: CSVVGLLSYEQYF.

The rearrangement joins TRBV7-2 to TRBJ1-2, with 11 bases aligning to TRBD1. The CDR3 covers 14 residues. Germline loops: CDR1 SGHTA, CDR2 FQGNSA. The V gene end was trimmed by 4 bases and the J gene end by 8 bases; junction bases not matched to a gene: 6. CDR3 in DNA: TGTGCCAGCAGCTACGGACAGGGGGCGAGCGGCTACACCTTC. The encoded protein is CASSYGQGASGYTF.

The V call is TRBV20-1, the J call TRBJ2-3, with D maybe TRBD2 (7 bases). CDR1 is DFQATT, CDR2 SNEGSKA, per germline (reference sequence). The CDR3 extends over 15 amino acids. The V end was cut by 5 bases, the J end by 6 bases, with 21 bases between. As DNA, the CDR3 is TGCAGTGCTCTTTGGGGGGGCCCCCAATCGGATACGCAGTATTTT. Translated, it gives CSALWGGPQSDTQYF.

The chain uses TRBV7-2 and TRBJ2-5; TRBD2 matches at 7 bases. The ends lost 0 bases at V and 13 bases at J; junction bases unmatched: 14. From germline, CDR1 is SGHTA and CDR2 FQGNSA. The CDR3 length is 15 residues. CDR3 sequence: CASSLAGTNGGVPYF. CDR3 coding DNA: TGTGCCAGCAGCTTAGCCGGGACTAATGGAGGGGTGCCGTACTTC.

The chain joins TRBV12-5 to TRBJ1-2, with D perhaps matching TRBD1 (5 bases). Germline V gene sequence: CDR1 LGHNT, CDR2 FRNRAP. Trimming took 3 bases from V and 4 from J, leaving 9 bases between them. The CDR3 is made up of 13 amino acids. The CDR3 nucleotides read TGTGCTAGTGGTTTATCAGGGTTCTATGGCTACACCTTC. Its protein product is CASGLSGFYGYTF.

This clonotype was counted between two and nine times. The chain uses TRBV27 and TRBJ1-4; D is undetermined. CDR1 and CDR2 from the germline V gene are MNHEY and SMNVEV (reference sequence). The CDR3 covers 14 residues. V lost 7 bases to trimming and J lost 0 bases, with 9 bases between them. The DNA of the CDR3 is TGTGCCAGCAAGCCAGGACCAACTAATGAAAAACTGTTTTTT. This translates into CASKPGPTNEKLFF.

The chain recombines TRBV29-1 with TRBJ1-2; TRBD1 is a possible D gene (5 bases). This CDR3 has 15 residues. Germline V gene lookup returns CDR1 SQVTM and CDR2 ANQGSEA. V gave up 6 bases and J gave up 2 bases, with 19 bases separating them. The CDR3 bases are TGCAGCGTGGTTGGGGCCGAGACTTTCAACTATGGCTACACCTTC. This sequence encodes CSVVGAETFNYGYTF.

This clonotype was seen a few times. V gene TRBV20-1 combines with J gene TRBJ2-7, with D unresolved. V was clipped by 5 bases and J by 5 bases, with 10 bases between them. The CDR3 covers 11 residues. Per germline, CDR1 DFQATT and CDR2 SNEGSKA (reference sequence). The CDR3 nucleotides read TGCAGTGCTCTCCTCAGTAACGAGCAGTACTTC. Translating gives CSALLSNEQYF.

This clonotype came up many times. This chain links TRBV27 with TRBJ2-3, with no clear D. Per the germline V gene, CDR1 is MNHEY and CDR2 is SMNVEV (reference sequence). The length of the CDR3 is 14 residues. The V end was cut by 3 bases, the J end by 0 bases, with 7 bases between. This CDR3 reads CASSFSISTDTQYF. In nucleotides, the CDR3 is TGTGCCAGCAGTTTCTCAATCAGCACAGATACGCAGTATTTT.

The CDR3 protein is CASSYSGGDISYNEQFF. The CDR3 nucleotides are TGTGCCAGCAGCTATTCAGGCGGCGACATCTCCTACAATGAGCAGTTCTTC. The genes are TRBV7-2 and TRBJ2-1; D remains ambiguous. Per germline, CDR1 SGHTA and CDR2 FQGNSA. The CDR3 is made up of 17 amino acids. Trimming removed 4 bases at V and 0 bases at J, with 16 bases between.

V gene TRBV20-1 combines with J gene TRBJ1-2; D remains ambiguous. The V and J ends lost 5 bases and 5 bases respectively, with 21 bases between them. Looked up from germline, CDR1 is DFQATT and CDR2 is SNEGSKA (reference sequence). This CDR3 region has 15 residues. CDR3 region: CSAQTSTVNFYGYTF. The CDR3 DNA reads TGCAGTGCTCAGACTTCTACAGTAAATTTTTATGGCTACACCTTC.

Points on this clonotype: At one of its ends the junction is not consistent with the germline gene, which may arise from a read error. The chain recombines TRBV7-2 with TRBJ2-7; no reliable D call. Germline CDR1 SGHTA, CDR2 FQGNSA. The CDR3 runs 14 residues. CDR3 loop: CASSLRRNSYEQYF. The DNA of the CDR3 is TGTGCTAGCAGCTTAAGGCGGAACTCCTACGAGCAGTACTTC.